The following is a T cell receptor beta chain sequence with its context. CDR3-region Arm-PCR and iRepertoire HTBI primers produced the TCR beta libraries. TCRdb called the multiplex PCR reads again in MiXCR, with one record for every CDR3 protein. Of more than 450,000 distinct CDR3 sequences detected, about 11% appear once; the ten largest clones hold approximately 9.6%. CDR1 is LGHNA, CDR2 YSLEER, per germline. The CDR3 extends over 16 amino acids. The V and J ends lost 4 bases and 0 bases, in that order; junction bases with no gene match: 7. The record originates from a study of regulatory T cells in long-lasting Graves disease. Specified time point: newly diagnosed GD, antithyroid drugs for less than 3 months. From RNA extracted from PBMCs, the TCR library was made. These data are also associated with another study on T cells in Graves' hyperthyroidism and ophthalmopathy.

This sequence was found in a woman aged 25 to 45 with Graves disease. The specimen was peripheral blood mononuclear cells (PBMCs), collected at new diagnosis, from a patient treated with antithyroid drugs. The chain has TRBV4-3 and TRBJ1-2, with 8 bases identical to TRBD1. CDR3 loop: CASSPYSTGANYGYTF. CDR3 DNA: TGCGCCAGCAGCCCCTACTCGACAGGGGCTAACTATGGCTACACCTTC.